Listed here is a single T cell receptor (beta chain). The CDR3 loop spans 14 amino acids. Trimming left V 4 bases short and J 4 bases short, with 11 bases between. CDR1 is SEHNR and CDR2 is FQNEAQ in the germline V gene (reference sequence). The data originate from a study of blood T cell repertoires in COVID-19. Whole-study context: COVID-19 samples collected from the United States, Italy and Spain covered acute and convalescent phases.

Methods used by the authors: Estimates of nucleated cell counts were drawn from the amplification of reference gene primers. The table came from immunoSEQ multiplex PCR; TCRdb's copy has only in-frame clones and leaves some out. For V, J and clone size, that table is used; D and trimming come from the DNA. The data contain tens of thousands of clones, more than 70% of them singletons. This chain joins TRBV7-9 and TRBJ2-1; D might be TRBD1 (6 bases). The receptor was derived from a human donor in a cohort sampled during active COVID-19. The sequencing sample was made of peripheral blood. The CDR3 protein is CASSSGARYNEQFF. The CDR3 coding sequence is TGTGCCAGCAGCTCAGGGGCAAGGTACAATGAGCAGTTCTTC.